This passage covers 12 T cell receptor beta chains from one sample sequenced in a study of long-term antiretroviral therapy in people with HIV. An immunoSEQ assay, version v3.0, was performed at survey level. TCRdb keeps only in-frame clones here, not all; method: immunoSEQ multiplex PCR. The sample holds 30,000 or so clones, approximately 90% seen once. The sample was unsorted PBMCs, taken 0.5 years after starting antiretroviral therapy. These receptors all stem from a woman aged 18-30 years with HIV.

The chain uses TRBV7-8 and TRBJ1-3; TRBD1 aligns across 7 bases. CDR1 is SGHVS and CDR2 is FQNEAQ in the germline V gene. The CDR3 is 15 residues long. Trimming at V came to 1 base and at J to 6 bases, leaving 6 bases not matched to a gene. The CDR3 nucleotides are TGTGCCAGCAGCTTAGACAGGGGACGAAAAAACACCATATATTTT. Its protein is CASSLDRGRKNTIYF.

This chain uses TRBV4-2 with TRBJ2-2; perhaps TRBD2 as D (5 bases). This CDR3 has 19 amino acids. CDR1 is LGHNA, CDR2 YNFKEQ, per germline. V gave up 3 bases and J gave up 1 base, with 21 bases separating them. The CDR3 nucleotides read TGTGCCAGCAGCCAGCCATCTCGCCGGACTGGGAAGAACACCGGGGAGCTGTTTTTT. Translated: CASSQPSRRTGKNTGELFF.

Here the CDR3 DNA reads TGTGCCAGCAGCTTGGCCTCGGGAAGCGGGAGGGCCCAGACCTACGAGCAGTACTTC. This codes for CASSLASGSGRAQTYEQYF. The chain combines TRBV5-4 with TRBJ2-7; 10 positions agree with TRBD2. Germline CDR1 SGHNT, CDR2 YYREEE (reference sequence). Trimming took 0 bases from V and 2 from J; bases not matched to a gene: 14. The length of the CDR3 is 19 residues.

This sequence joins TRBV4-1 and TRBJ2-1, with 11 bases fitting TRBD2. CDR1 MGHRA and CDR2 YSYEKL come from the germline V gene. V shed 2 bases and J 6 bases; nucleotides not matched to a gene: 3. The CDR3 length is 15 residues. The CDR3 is CASSQWTSGLNEQFF. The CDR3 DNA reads TGCGCCAGCAGCCAATGGACTAGCGGGCTCAATGAGCAGTTCTTC.

The CDR3 DNA reads TGTGCCAGCAGCCGGGGACTGGAAGCCTACGAGCAGTACTTC. The encoded protein is CASSRGLEAYEQYF. The J gene is TRBJ2-7, the V gene TRBV5-6; possible D gene TRBD2, 6 bases. There are 14 residues in the CDR3. Germline assignment: CDR1 SGHDT and CDR2 YYEEEE. Trimming stripped 4 bases from V and 2 bases from J, with 13 bases between.

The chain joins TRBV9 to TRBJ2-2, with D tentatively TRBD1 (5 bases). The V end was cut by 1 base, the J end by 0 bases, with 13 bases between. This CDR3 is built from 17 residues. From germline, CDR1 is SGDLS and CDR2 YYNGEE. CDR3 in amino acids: CASSVPKTVANTGELFF. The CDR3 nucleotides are TGTGCCAGCAGCGTACCCAAGACAGTCGCGAACACCGGGGAGCTGTTTTTT.

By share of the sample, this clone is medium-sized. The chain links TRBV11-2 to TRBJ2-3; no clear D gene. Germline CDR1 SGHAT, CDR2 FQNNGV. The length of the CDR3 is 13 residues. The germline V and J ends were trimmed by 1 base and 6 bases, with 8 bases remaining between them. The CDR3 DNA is TGTGCCAGCAGCTTAGGCCCGAGGGATACGCAGTATTTT. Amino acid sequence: CASSLGPRDTQYF.

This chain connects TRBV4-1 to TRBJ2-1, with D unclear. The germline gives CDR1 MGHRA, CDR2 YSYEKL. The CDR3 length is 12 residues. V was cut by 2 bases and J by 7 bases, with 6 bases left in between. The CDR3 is CASSQLANEQFF. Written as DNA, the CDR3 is TGCGCCAGCAGCCAATTAGCTAATGAGCAGTTCTTC.

CDR3 protein: CASRLTGADTQYF. CDR3 nucleotides: TGTGCCAGCAGACTCACAGGGGCAGATACGCAGTATTTT. The rearrangement uses TRBV6-5 and TRBJ2-3, with 7 bases matching TRBD1. V was clipped by 6 bases and J by 4 bases; unmatched bases: 4. In germline, CDR1 is MNHEY, CDR2 SVGAGI. This CDR3 contains 13 residues.

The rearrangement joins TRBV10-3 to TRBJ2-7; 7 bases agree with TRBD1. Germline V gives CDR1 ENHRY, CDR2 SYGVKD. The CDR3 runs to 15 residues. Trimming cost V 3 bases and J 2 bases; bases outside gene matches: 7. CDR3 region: CAISDPRDSPYEQYF. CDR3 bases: TGTGCCATCAGTGACCCCCGGGACAGTCCCTACGAGCAGTACTTC.

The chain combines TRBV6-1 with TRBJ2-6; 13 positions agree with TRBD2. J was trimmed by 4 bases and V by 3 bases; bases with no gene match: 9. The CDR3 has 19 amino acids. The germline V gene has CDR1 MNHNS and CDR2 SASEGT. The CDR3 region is CASSDLGLAGVSGANVLTF. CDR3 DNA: TGTGCCAGCAGTGATCTTGGACTAGCGGGAGTTTCCGGGGCCAACGTCCTGACTTTC.

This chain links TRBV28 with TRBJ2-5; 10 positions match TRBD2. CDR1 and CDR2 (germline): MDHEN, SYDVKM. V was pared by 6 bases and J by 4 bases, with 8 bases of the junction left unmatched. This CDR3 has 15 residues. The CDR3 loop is CASSSYSGRAETQYF. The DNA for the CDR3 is TGTGCCAGCAGCTCCTACAGCGGGAGGGCAGAGACCCAGTACTTC.